This T cell receptor (beta chain) was observed in a study of CD4+ T cells in melanoma. The study, taken as a whole, reports: CD8+ T cell, macrophage and B cell function reportedly correlated with neoantigen-specific CD4+ T cells.

Sequencing was performed with immunoSEQ multiplex PCR; in TCRdb, only in-frame clones are kept and a portion is missing. The sample lists about 20,000 clones, 83% occurring once. Of note for this clone: Its specificity is not known.

The clonotype comes from a human donor with melanoma. Specimen: cells from a culture (not recorded whether cultured in vitro).

This CDR3 reads CASSPRVAGELFF. CDR3 bases: TGTGCCAGCAGTCCCAGAGTCGCCGGGGAGCTGTTTTTT. The chain links TRBV14 to TRBJ2-2; D is ambiguous. Per germline, CDR1 SGHDN and CDR2 FVKESK. Trimming took off 6 bases at V and 6 bases at J, with 11 bases between the two ends. This CDR3 has 13 residues.